This T cell receptor (beta chain) was sequenced in a study of human T cells and chemical hapten exposure (dated by TCRdb to about 2021). About the full investigation: For sensitization, 2% DPC in acetone was applied to a 2 cm by 2 cm area of upper inner arm skin. The mostly female patient cohort included alopecia areata with under or over 50% scalp involvement, alopecia totalis and alopecia universalis. The study tracked peripheral blood TCR repertoire changes in vivo during primary and secondary sensitization to the hapten diphenylcyclopropenone (DPC) in alopecia patients. Patch testing was performed on the upper back with Finn chambers containing 0.01% DPC, and the patch tests were scored after 6 days according to International Contact Dermatitis Research Group standards. Libraries were combined into a pool for sequencing, and differences in TCR yield between samples came mainly from small differences in library volumes within the pool. Blood was sampled from patients pre-sensitization (week 0) and at 2, 6 and about 24 weeks after DPC sensitization. Approximately 30 alopecia patients provided blood for TCR sequencing at one to four time points (pre-sensitization, 2, 6 and 24 weeks). Weekly therapeutic DPC doses were additionally applied to the scalp of patients throughout the roughly 23-week study period. The full study reports these points: The number of TCRs above 1 in 1000 frequency did not change with DPC sensitization; there was no evidence of global repertoire structure alterations. Because every patient had alopecia, a presumed autoimmune disease, the patients' immune response might differ from that of healthy individuals. Expanded TCRs formed significantly more large CDR3 similarity clusters than pre-sensitization or healthy control sets, consistent with antigen-driven responses. Patch test score correlated positively with the number of PT1 expanded TCRs, reaching significance at thresholds 8, 16 and 32 but not at 4. Repeated subsampling changed both the strength of the expansion versus patch-test correlation and the threshold at which that correlation became significant.

What the time point label conveys for this sample: pre-sensitization, week 0. The treatment or condition tag for this specimen amounts to: therapeutic diphenylcyclopropenone sensitization with weekly scalp DPC. At each patch-test visit, blood was drawn before the patch test was applied. To be eligible, patients had to be aged 18 to 70, diagnosed with alopecia and judged suitable for DPC therapy, while pregnant patients were excluded. Total RNA was isolated from unfractionated whole blood collected in Tempus Blood RNA tubes. V ends up 4 bases short and J 9 bases short, with an unmatched junction base count of 14. From the cysteine through the phenylalanine, the CDR3 covers 17 amino acids. Of all the DNA, just the CDR3 is kept, 51 bases in frame from base 1. For CDR1 and CDR2, the germline V gene lists LGHNA and YSLEER. In its sample, this clonotype was seen a few times. Its target antigen remains unknown. Within one base of it there is no much larger clone, and no base qualities were kept.

Library creation used RACE. Sequencing relied on a NextSeq 500. During library preparation, unique molecular identifiers were attached to individual cDNA molecules so that TCRs could be counted quantitatively and reproducibly. Each blood RNA sample was used to sequence both TCR alpha and TCR beta chains. Turning to the authors' computational methods: The median number of TCRs per sample was roughly 98,000, ranging from 23,224 to 690,600. V, J and CDR3 annotation of the TCR reads was carried out using the Decombinator software suite. For PS versus PT1 abundance plots, all samples were subsampled to the same number of TCRs (28,000). TCRs were defined as expanded if absent before sensitization and observed at least eight times at the 2-week time point. The public reads were reprocessed in TCRdb via fastp at Q25 and MiXCR, keeping in-frame beta chains. Identical CDR3 proteins give one entry, which carries the most common genes and DNA. What appears here as the V and J calls and clone size reflects TCRdb's work, not the paper's. For this sample there are around 350,000 distinct CDR3 sequences; 4.5% to 7% appear just once. The top ten hold about 8.7% of the sample.

The V and J segments used are TRBV4-3 and TRBJ2-3; 12 bases in between match TRBD1. The sample in question was whole blood, obtained in connection with sensitization to the hapten diphenylcyclopropenone (DPC). The TCR comes from a woman aged 18-29 years with alopecia areata. Some clones in this sample may be carry-over from other donors' samples. The sequenced DNA: TGCGCCAGCAGCCCGCCCGTCGGGACAGGGGGCCCAGGGACGCAGTATTTT. The encoded protein is CASSPPVGTGGPGTQYF.